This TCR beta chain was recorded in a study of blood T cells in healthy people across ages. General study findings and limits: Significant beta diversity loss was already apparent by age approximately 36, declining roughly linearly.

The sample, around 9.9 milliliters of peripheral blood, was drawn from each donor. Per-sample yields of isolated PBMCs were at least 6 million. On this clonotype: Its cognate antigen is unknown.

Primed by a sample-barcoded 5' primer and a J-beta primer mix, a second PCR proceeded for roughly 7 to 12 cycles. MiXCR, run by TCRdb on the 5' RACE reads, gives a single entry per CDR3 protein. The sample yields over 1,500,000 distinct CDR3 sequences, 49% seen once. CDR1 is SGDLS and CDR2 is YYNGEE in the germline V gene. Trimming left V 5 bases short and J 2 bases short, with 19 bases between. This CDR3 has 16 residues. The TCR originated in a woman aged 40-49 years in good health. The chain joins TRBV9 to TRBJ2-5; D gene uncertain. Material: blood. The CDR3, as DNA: TGTGCCAGCAGGTCCCCCCTGGCGGATGCTCAAGAGACCCAGTACTTC. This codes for CASRSPLADAQETQYF.